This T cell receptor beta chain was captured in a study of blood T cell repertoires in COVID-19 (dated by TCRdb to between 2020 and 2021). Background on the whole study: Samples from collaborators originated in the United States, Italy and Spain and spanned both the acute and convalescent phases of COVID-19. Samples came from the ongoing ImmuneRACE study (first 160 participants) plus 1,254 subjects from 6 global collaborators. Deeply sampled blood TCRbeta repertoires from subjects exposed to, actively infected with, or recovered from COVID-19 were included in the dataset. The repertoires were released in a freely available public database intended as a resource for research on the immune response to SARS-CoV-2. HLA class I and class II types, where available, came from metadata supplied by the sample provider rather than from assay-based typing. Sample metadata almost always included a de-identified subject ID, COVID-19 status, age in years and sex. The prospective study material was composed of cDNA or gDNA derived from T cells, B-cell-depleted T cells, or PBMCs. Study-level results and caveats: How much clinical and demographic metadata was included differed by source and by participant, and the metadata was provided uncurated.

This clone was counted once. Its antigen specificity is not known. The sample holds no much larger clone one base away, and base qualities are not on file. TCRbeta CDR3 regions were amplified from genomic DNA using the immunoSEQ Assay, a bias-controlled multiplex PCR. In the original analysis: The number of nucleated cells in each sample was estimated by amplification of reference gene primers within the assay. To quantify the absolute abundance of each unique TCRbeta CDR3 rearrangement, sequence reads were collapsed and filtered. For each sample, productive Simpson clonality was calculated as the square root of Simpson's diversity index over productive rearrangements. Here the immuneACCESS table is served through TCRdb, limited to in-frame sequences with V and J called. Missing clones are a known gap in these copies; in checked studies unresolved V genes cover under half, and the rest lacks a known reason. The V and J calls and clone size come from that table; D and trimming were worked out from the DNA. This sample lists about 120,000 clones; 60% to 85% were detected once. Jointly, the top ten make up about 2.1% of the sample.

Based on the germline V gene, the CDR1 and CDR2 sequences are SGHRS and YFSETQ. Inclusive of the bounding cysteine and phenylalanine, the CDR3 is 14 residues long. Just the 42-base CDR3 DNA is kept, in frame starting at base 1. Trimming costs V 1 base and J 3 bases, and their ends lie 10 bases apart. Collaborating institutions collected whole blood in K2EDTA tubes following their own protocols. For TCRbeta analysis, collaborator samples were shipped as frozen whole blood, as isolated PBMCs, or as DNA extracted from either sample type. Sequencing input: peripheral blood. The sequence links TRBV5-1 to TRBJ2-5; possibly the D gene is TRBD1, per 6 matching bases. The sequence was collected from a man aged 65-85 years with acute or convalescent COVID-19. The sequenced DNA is TGCGCCAGCAGCTTGAGGACAGACAAAGAGACCCAGTACTTC. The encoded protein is CASSLRTDKETQYF.